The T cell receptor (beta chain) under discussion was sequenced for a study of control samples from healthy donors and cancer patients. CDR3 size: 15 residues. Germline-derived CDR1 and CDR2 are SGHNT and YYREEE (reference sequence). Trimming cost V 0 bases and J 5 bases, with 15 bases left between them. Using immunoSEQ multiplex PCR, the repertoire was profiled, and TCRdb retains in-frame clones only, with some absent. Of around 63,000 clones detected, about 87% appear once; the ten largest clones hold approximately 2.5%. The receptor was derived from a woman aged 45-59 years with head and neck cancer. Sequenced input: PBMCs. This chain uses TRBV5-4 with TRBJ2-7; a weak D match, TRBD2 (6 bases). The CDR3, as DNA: TGTGCCAGCAGCTTGGACGGGACTCGGCGGAACGAGCAGTACTTC. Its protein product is CASSLDGTRRNEQYF.